The next 17 T cell receptor beta chains were all read from a single sample in a study of regulatory T cells in long-lasting Graves disease. In building TCR beta libraries, iRepertoire HTBI primers were used together with Arm-PCR of CDR3 regions. TCRdb processed the multiplex PCR reads anew with MiXCR; each CDR3 protein has one entry. The table lists hundreds of thousands of distinct CDR3 sequences, 15% to 20% of them singletons. Time point described: newly diagnosed GD, antithyroid drugs for less than 3 months. Following extraction of RNA from PBMCs, that RNA was used to make the TCR library. The same sample was also used in a study of T cells in Graves' hyperthyroidism and ophthalmopathy.

This material consisted of peripheral blood mononuclear cells (PBMCs), taken at new diagnosis, from a patient treated with antithyroid drugs. The receptors derive from a man aged 35 to 55 with Graves disease.

This clonotype was counted between two and nine times. The V call is TRBV12-3 or TRBV12-4, the J call TRBJ2-7; D is unclear. Trimming shortened V by 6 bases and J by 0 bases, and 12 bases separated the two germline ends. The CDR3 is made up of 14 amino acids. The CDR3 coding sequence is TGTGCCAGCAGCCCCCTCCGTTCCTCCTACGAGCAGTACTTC. Translation: CASSPLRSSYEQYF.

This clonotype was recorded at least ten times. The rearrangement links TRBV28 to TRBJ1-4; D perhaps matches TRBD1 (5 bases). The CDR3 is 14 amino acids. V gave up 5 bases and J gave up 7 bases, with 14 bases separating them. Per the germline V gene, CDR1 is MDHEN and CDR2 is SYDVKM. Here the CDR3 DNA reads TGTGCCAGCAGTGGGGCCGGGCTAAGTGAAAAACTGTTTTTT. The encoded protein is CASSGAGLSEKLFF.

In this sample, this clonotype turned up once. The V gene is TRBV5-5, the J gene TRBJ1-5; unclear D gene. The germline CDR1 and CDR2 sequences are SGHKS and YYEKEE (reference sequence). The CDR3 loop spans 14 amino acids. V was pared by 0 bases and J by 5 bases, with 9 bases between. CDR3 sequence: CASSLESGYQPQHF. CDR3 nucleotide sequence: TGTGCCAGCAGCTTGGAGTCTGGGTATCAGCCCCAGCATTTT.

Worth noting for this clonotype: Because the CDR3 is missing its conserved closing phenylalanine or tryptophan, this is likely a read error. The chain's CDR3 is CATSNELDVYNEQFL. The CDR3 DNA sequence: TGTGCCACCAGTAATGAGTTGGACGTCTACAATGAGCAGTTCCTC. The chain links TRBV24-1 to TRBJ2-1, with D unresolved. The germline gives CDR1 KGHDR, CDR2 SFDVKD. This CDR3 region has 15 residues. V lost 6 bases and J lost 3, with 14 bases in between.

This clonotype was counted at least ten times. The chain combines TRBV6-1 with TRBJ2-7, with D possibly matching TRBD2 (6 bases). Trimming removed 5 bases at V and 3 bases at J, with 17 bases between. This CDR3 region has 15 residues. In germline, CDR1 is MNHNS, CDR2 SASEGT. CDR3 sequence reads: CASSTGGGDFYEQYF. The DNA of the CDR3 is TGTGCCAGCAGTACTGGTGGCGGGGATTTCTACGAGCAGTACTTC.

The rearrangement joins TRBV20-1 to TRBJ2-1; 11 nucleotides agree with TRBD2. Losses at the gene ends were 6 bases for V and 4 bases for J; bases not matched to a gene: 5. Looked up from germline, CDR1 is DFQATT and CDR2 is SNEGSKA (reference sequence). The CDR3 is 14 residues long. CDR3 nucleotide sequence: TGCAGTGCAGCTGCTAGCGGGGGGTACAATGAGCAGTTCTTC. As protein: CSAAASGGYNEQFF.

The rearrangement links TRBV5-1 to TRBJ1-1, with TRBD1 identical over 7 bases. The CDR3 is 14 residues long. J gave up 4 bases and V 4 bases, and 7 bases lay outside the gene matches. Germline lookup yields CDR1 SGHRS and CDR2 YFSETQ. CDR3 in DNA: TGCGCCAGCAGCGACCAGGGGGGTTTCACTGAAGCTTTCTTT. This encodes CASSDQGGFTEAFF.

The chain combines TRBV5-1 with TRBJ2-5, with unresolved D. V dropped 1 base and J dropped 1 base, with 11 bases sitting between them. The length of the CDR3 is 15 residues. CDR1 SGHRS and CDR2 YFSETQ come from the germline V gene. The CDR3 region is CASSLSAEIQETQYF. Written as DNA, the CDR3 is TGCGCCAGCAGCTTGTCAGCCGAAATCCAAGAGACCCAGTACTTC.

This clonotype was counted many times. V gene TRBV10-3 combines with J gene TRBJ2-7; 10 positions agree with TRBD1. Losses at the gene ends were 2 bases for V and 2 bases for J; bases not matched to a gene: 0. This CDR3 spans 14 amino acids. Germline V CDR1 and CDR2: ENHRY, SYGVKD. CDR3 DNA: TGTGCCATCAGTGAGGGACAGGGGGCCTACGAGCAGTACTTC. Translating it yields CAISEGQGAYEQYF.

This clonotype was seen many times. V usage is TRBV2 and J usage is TRBJ2-5, with TRBD2 matching 14 bases. The CDR3 spans 14 residues. CDR1 and CDR2 from the germline V gene are SNHLY and FYNNEI. V was clipped by 6 bases and J by 5 bases; unmatched bases: 2. CDR3 residues: CASRGLAGVETQYF. CDR3 in DNA: TGTGCCAGCAGGGGACTAGCGGGGGTGGAGACCCAGTACTTC.

This chain uses TRBV6-9 with TRBJ2-1, with 9 bases identical to TRBD2. V dropped 3 bases and J dropped 7; count of bases not matched to a gene: 4. The CDR3 is made up of 14 amino acids. Germline V CDR1 and CDR2: MNHGY, SVAAGI. CDR3 in amino acids: CASSYRGGANEQFF. As DNA, the CDR3 is TGTGCCAGCAGTTACCGCGGGGGGGCTAATGAGCAGTTCTTC.

This clonotype showed up many times. Compared with germline, one end of the junction differs, possibly owing to a read error. The chain couples TRBV11-2 to TRBJ2-7, with D possibly TRBD1 on 6 matching bases. Germline CDR1 is SGHAT and CDR2 is FQNNGV. The CDR3 contains 13 residues. The CDR3 loop is CASSLRQALSEHF. The CDR3, as DNA: TGTGCCAGCAGCTTAAGACAGGCTCTTTCAGAGCACTTC.

This clonotype was found a few times. This chain uses TRBV7-9 with TRBJ2-5, with D possibly called TRBD1 or TRBD2 (5 bases each). Looked up from germline, CDR1 is SEHNR and CDR2 is FQNEAQ (reference sequence). Trimming stripped 5 bases from V and 2 bases from J, with 15 bases between. The CDR3 sequence is 15 residues long. CDR3 loop: CASSAPRDGQETQYF. The CDR3 DNA is TGTGCCAGCAGCGCTCCCCGGGACGGACAAGAGACCCAGTACTTC.

The rearrangement joins TRBV28 to TRBJ2-1; D gene unclear. Germline V gene data show CDR1 as MDHEN and CDR2 as SYDVKM. V was clipped by 7 bases and J by 6 bases, with 19 bases between them. The CDR3 consists of 15 residues. The CDR3 DNA sequence: TGTGCCAGCACCTCTCGGGCACGTCTGGGCAATGAGCAGTTCTTC. It yields the protein CASTSRARLGNEQFF.

At least ten counts were recorded for this clonotype. CDR3 nucleotides: TGTGCCAGCAGCCCCGGGACTTACAATCAGCCCCAGCATTTT. Translating gives CASSPGTYNQPQHF. V and J are TRBV7-9 and TRBJ1-5, with D tentatively TRBD1 (5 bases). This CDR3 region has 14 residues. The germline V gene has CDR1 SEHNR and CDR2 FQNEAQ (reference sequence). V lost 5 bases, J lost 3 bases, and 11 bases lay in between.

There are many counts of this clonotype. The V and J genes are TRBV6-5 and TRBJ1-1; D is uncertain. CDR1 is MNHEY and CDR2 is SVGAGI in the germline V gene. V shed 0 bases and J shed 5 bases, with 16 bases lying between them. The CDR3 length is 16 residues. The CDR3 here is CASSYSRRGIETEAFF. The DNA for the CDR3 is TGTGCCAGCAGTTACTCGAGACGAGGGATAGAGACTGAAGCTTTCTTT.

As concerns this clonotype: The likely explanation is a read error, given a far larger clone one base away. This rearrangement joins TRBV27 to TRBJ2-7; D is perhaps TRBD1 (6 bases). Germline V CDR1 and CDR2: MNHEY, SMNVEV (reference sequence). The CDR3 loop spans 14 amino acids. V was shortened by 6 bases and J by 7 bases, with 19 bases between the two germline ends. The CDR3 DNA is TGTGCCAGCAGGTACAGGGTCCCCTACAATGAGCAGTACTTC. Protein: CASRYRVPYNEQYF.